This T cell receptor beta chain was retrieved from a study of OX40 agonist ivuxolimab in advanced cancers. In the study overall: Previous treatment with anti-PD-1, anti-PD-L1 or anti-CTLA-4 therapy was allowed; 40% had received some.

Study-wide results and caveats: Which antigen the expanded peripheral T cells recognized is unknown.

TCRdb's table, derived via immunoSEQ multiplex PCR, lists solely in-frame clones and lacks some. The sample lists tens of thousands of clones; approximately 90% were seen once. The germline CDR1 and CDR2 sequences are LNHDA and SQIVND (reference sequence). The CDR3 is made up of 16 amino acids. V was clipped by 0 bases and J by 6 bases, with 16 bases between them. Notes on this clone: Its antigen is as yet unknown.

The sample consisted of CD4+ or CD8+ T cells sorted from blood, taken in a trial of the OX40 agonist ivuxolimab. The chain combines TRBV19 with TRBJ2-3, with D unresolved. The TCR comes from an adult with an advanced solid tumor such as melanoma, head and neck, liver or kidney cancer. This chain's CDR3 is CASSIDSAFGPDTQYF. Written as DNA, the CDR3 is TGTGCCAGTAGTATAGATTCAGCCTTCGGGCCCGATACGCAGTATTTT.